The next 28 T cell receptor beta chains were all read from a single sample in a study of shared clonotypes between healthy human individuals. Produced via immunoSEQ multiplex PCR; TCRdb's table is partial and in-frame only. Of some 300,000 clones in the sample, around 70% are singletons; the top ten hold roughly 10%. Specimen: memory CD4+ T cells sorted from blood. This sample's subset: CD45RA-negative fraction. The receptors were sampled from a man aged 30 to 45 in good health.

This clone was counted ten times or more. Other DNA sequences within the sample encode an identical CDR3. The J gene is TRBJ2-5, the V gene TRBV2; possibly TRBD1 or TRBD2 for D (5 bases each). Trimming took 9 bases from V and 5 from J, leaving 13 bases between them. The germline CDR1 and CDR2 sequences are SNHLY and FYNNEI. The CDR3 has 12 amino acids. The CDR3: CASQGPGETQYF. CDR3 sequence (DNA): TGTGCCAGTCAGGGACCGGGGGAGACCCAGTACTTC.

This rearrangement joins TRBV2 to TRBJ1-2; 10 nucleotides line up with TRBD1. The CDR3 spans 16 residues. CDR1 and CDR2 from the germline V gene are SNHLY and FYNNEI. Unmatched junction bases numbered 11, after V lost 7 bases and J lost 3 bases. The CDR3 protein is CASKGQGQGPDYGYTF. CDR3 bases: TGTGCCAGCAAAGGCCAGGGACAGGGGCCAGACTATGGCTACACCTTC. The full variable domain, rest sourced from reference TRBV2 and TRBJ1-2, is EPEVTQTPSHQVTQMGQEVILRCVPISNHLYFYWYRQILGQKVEFLVSFYNNEISEKSEIFDDQFSVERPDGSNFTLKIRSTKLEDSAMYFCASKGQGQGPDYGYTFGSGTRLTVV.

V and J are TRBV5-1 and TRBJ2-3; D possibly matches TRBD1 or TRBD2 (5 bases each). Germline CDR1 and CDR2: SGHRS and YFSETQ. This CDR3 is 15 amino acids long. Trimming pared 0 bases from V and 1 base from J, leaving 9 bases between. CDR3 bases: TGCGCCAGCAGCTTGGCCGGGGCGCGCACAGATACGCAGTATTTT. Translated: CASSLAGARTDTQYF.

This chain connects TRBV7-6 to TRBJ2-1, with TRBD2 identical over 10 bases. V gave up 5 bases and J gave up 8 bases; unmatched junction bases: 15. This CDR3 has 17 residues. The germline V gene encodes CDR1 SGHVS and CDR2 FNYEAQ. The CDR3 sequence is CASSLPGSGRASDEQFF. CDR3 in DNA: TGTGCCAGCAGCCTACCCGGGAGCGGGAGGGCCTCGGATGAGCAGTTCTTC.

The chain couples TRBV18 to TRBJ2-6; weak D call: TRBD1 (6 bases). CDR1 is KGHSH, CDR2 LQKENI, per germline. This CDR3 contains 16 residues. V lost 8 bases and J lost 0, with 14 bases in between. For the CDR3, the DNA is TGTGCCAGCCCCGAGGGGGAGAGCTCTGGGGCCAACGTCCTGACTTTC. Amino acids: CASPEGESSGANVLTF.

The chain links TRBV2 to TRBJ1-4; D remains ambiguous. Germline V gene lookup returns CDR1 SNHLY and CDR2 FYNNEI. The CDR3 contains 12 residues. Trimming left V 5 bases short and J 4 bases short, with 5 bases between. The CDR3 nucleotides are TGTGCCAGCAGTCCCTTTAATGAAAAACTGTTTTTT. It is translated as CASSPFNEKLFF.

The sample holds many counts of this clone. The rearrangement joins TRBV5-1 to TRBJ2-5; 9 nucleotides agree with TRBD2. The junction had 8 bases not matched to a gene; V was cut back by 0 bases and J by 2 bases. This CDR3 has 17 amino acids. Germline CDR1 is SGHRS and CDR2 is YFSETQ. The CDR3 DNA sequence: TGCGCCAGCAGCTTGGGGCTAGCGGGGCACCTTCAAGAGACCCAGTACTTC. It codes for CASSLGLAGHLQETQYF.

The chain carries TRBV27 and TRBJ2-1; the D gene is possibly TRBD1 (5 bases). CDR3 length equals 15 residues. The V end lost 4 bases, the J end lost 6 bases, and 16 bases lay between the germline ends. Germline CDR1 and CDR2: MNHEY and SMNVEV (reference sequence). Written as DNA, the CDR3 is TGTGCCAGCAGTTATCGACGGACATCTAGCAATGAGCAGTTCTTC. It codes for CASSYRRTSSNEQFF.

The gene calls are TRBV15 and TRBJ2-5; 10 bases map to TRBD2. The CDR3 extends over 14 amino acids. CDR1 is LNHNV, CDR2 YYDKDF, per germline (reference sequence). V lost 6 bases to trimming and J lost 5 bases; unmatched junction nucleotides: 6. CDR3 bases: TGTGCCACCAGGAGCGGGAGGGAGGCTGAGACCCAGTACTTC. Amino acid sequence: CATRSGREAETQYF.

The rearrangement uses TRBV7-2 and TRBJ1-5; no firm D call. This CDR3 is built from 15 residues. Germline assignment: CDR1 SGHTA and CDR2 FQGNSA. Trimming cost V 2 bases and J 0 bases, with 8 bases left between them. The CDR3 DNA reads as TGTGCCAGCAGCTTAAAGGTCGATAGCAATCAGCCCCAGCATTTT. The encoded protein is CASSLKVDSNQPQHF. Looking up the rest from reference TRBV7-2 and TRBJ1-5 gives the full variable domain: GAGVSQSPSNKVTEKGKDVELRCDPISGHTALYWYRQSLGQGLEFLIYFQGNSAPDKSGLPSDRFSAERTGGSVSTLTIQRTQQEDSAVYLCASSLKVDSNQPQHFGDGTRLSIL.

A word on this clone: The same CDR3 is also encoded by other DNA sequences in this sample. The rearrangement links TRBV7-3 to TRBJ2-3; perhaps TRBD2 as D (6 bases). Germline lookup yields CDR1 SGHTA and CDR2 FQGTGA. The CDR3 spans 15 residues. The V and J ends lost 3 bases and 1 base respectively, with 11 bases between them. CDR3 sequence reads: CASSLEGRGTDTQYF. In DNA, the CDR3 is TGTGCCAGCAGCTTGGAGGGGCGGGGCACAGATACGCAGTATTTT.

This chain links TRBV10-3 with TRBJ2-3; 8 bases fit TRBD1. CDR3 length equals 15 residues. The J segment lost 2 bases and the V segment lost 7 bases, leaving 8 bases of the junction unmatched. Germline loops: CDR1 ENHRY, CDR2 SYGVKD. CDR3 nucleotide sequence: TGTGCCATCAACGTCGGACAGGGCCTCACAGATACGCAGTATTTT. It yields the protein CAINVGQGLTDTQYF.

The CDR3 coding sequence is TGTGCCAGTAGTACCCTGGCGGGAGGGGGCGAGCAGTACTTC. It yields the protein CASSTLAGGGEQYF. The rearrangement links TRBV19 to TRBJ2-7; 9 bases are shared with TRBD2. J was trimmed by 6 bases and V by 4 bases; bases with no gene match: 7. The CDR3 sequence is 14 residues long. From germline, CDR1 is LNHDA and CDR2 SQIVND (reference sequence).

This rearrangement joins TRBV18 to TRBJ2-3; D is uncertain. Deletions cut 4 bases from V and 1 base from J, with 6 bases between. The CDR3 runs 13 residues. Germline V gene data show CDR1 as KGHSH and CDR2 as LQKENI. CDR3 sequence reads: CASSQRGTDTQYF. CDR3 bases: TGTGCCAGCTCACAACGAGGCACAGATACGCAGTATTTT.

As concerns this clone: In the same sample, other DNA sequences code for this CDR3. CDR3 residues: CASSYRYEQYF. The CDR3, as DNA: TGTGCCAGCAGTTATAGGTACGAGCAGTACTTC. The V call is TRBV6-1, the J call TRBJ2-7; D gene unclear. From germline, CDR1 is MNHNS and CDR2 SASEGT. CDR3 length equals 11 residues. V was pared by 5 bases and J by 4 bases, with 6 bases between.

This rearrangement joins TRBV7-6 to TRBJ2-3; a weak D match, TRBD2 (6 bases). The ends were cut back, 1 base at V and 5 bases at J, with 13 bases in the middle. In germline, CDR1 is SGHVS, CDR2 FNYEAQ. This CDR3 has 15 amino acids. The DNA for the CDR3 is TGTGCCAGCAGCTTAGTATGGGGAGGTCGAGATACGCAGTATTTT. This sequence encodes CASSLVWGGRDTQYF. Variable domain in full (rest from reference TRBV7-6 and TRBJ2-3): GAGVSQSPRYKVTKRGQDVALRCDPISGHVSLYWYRQALGQGPEFLTYFNYEAQQDKSGLPNDRFSAERPEGSISTLTIQRTEQRDSAMYRCASSLVWGGRDTQYFGPGTRLTVL.

This sequence joins TRBV30 and TRBJ1-2; D uncertain. This CDR3 has 15 residues. The V end was cut by 3 bases, the J end by 4 bases, with 18 bases between. From germline, CDR1 is GTSNPN and CDR2 SVGIG (reference sequence). The CDR3 region is CAWRTEGLSLYGYTF. As DNA, the CDR3 is TGTGCCTGGAGAACGGAGGGCCTTTCCCTCTATGGCTACACCTTC. The entire variable domain, with the rest obtained from reference TRBV30 and TRBJ1-2, is as follows: SQTIHQWPATLVQPVGSPLSLECTVEGTSNPNLYWYRQAAGRGLQLLFYSVGIGQISSEVPQNLSASRPQDRQFILSSKKLLLSDSGFYLCAWRTEGLSLYGYTFGSGTRLTVV.

This clone was picked up a small number of times. V is TRBV28 and J is TRBJ2-5; perhaps TRBD1 as D (6 bases). Trimming left V 3 bases short and J 4 bases short, with 21 bases between. This CDR3 is built from 17 residues. The germline gives CDR1 MDHEN, CDR2 SYDVKM. The CDR3 region is CASSFVSPRGGGETQYF. The CDR3 DNA follows: TGTGCCAGCAGTTTTGTTTCCCCCAGGGGTGGAGGAGAGACCCAGTACTTC.

The chain carries TRBV6-1 and TRBJ1-3; the D is unclear. Germline V gene sequence: CDR1 MNHNS, CDR2 SASEGT. Deletions cut 6 bases from V and 0 bases from J, with 6 bases between. The CDR3 is 13 amino acids. Written as DNA, the CDR3 is TGTGCCAGCAGCGCGAGCTCTGGAAACACCATATATTTT. Translation: CASSASSGNTIYF.

This chain uses TRBV5-4 with TRBJ2-6; tentative D call: TRBD2 (5 bases). Germline values: CDR1 SGHNT, CDR2 YYREEE (reference sequence). This CDR3 has 16 residues. V was trimmed by 4 bases and J by 4 bases, leaving 15 bases between them. Written as DNA, the CDR3 is TGTGCCAGCAGCCCGATACCTAGCAGGGGGGCCAACGTCCTGACTTTC. Protein sequence: CASSPIPSRGANVLTF.

The chain has TRBV7-3 and TRBJ2-7, with D tentatively TRBD1 (6 bases). The V gene lost 5 bases and the J gene lost 2 bases, with 16 bases spanning the gap. This CDR3 is built from 15 residues. Germline values: CDR1 SGHTA, CDR2 FQGTGA. CDR3 sequence reads: CASSRDTGATYEQYF. The CDR3 coding sequence is TGTGCCAGCAGCCGGGACACGGGCGCCACCTACGAGCAGTACTTC. Looking up the rest from reference TRBV7-3 and TRBJ2-7 gives the full variable domain: GAGVSQTPSNKVTEKGKYVELRCDPISGHTALYWYRQSLGQGPEFLIYFQGTGAADDSGLPNDRFFAVRPEGSVSTLKIQRTERGDSAVYLCASSRDTGATYEQYFGPGTRLTVT.

The chain combines TRBV5-4 with TRBJ1-1, with 9 bases identical to TRBD1. Germline V gives CDR1 SGHNT, CDR2 YYREEE (reference sequence). CDR3 length equals 15 residues. With 3 bases clipped from V and 3 bases from J, the junction kept 6 bases outside the gene matches. CDR3 DNA: TGTGCCAGCAGCTGGCCGGGACAGGGAGACACTGAAGCTTTCTTT. Amino acid sequence: CASSWPGQGDTEAFF.

Comments on this clone: The sample holds other DNA sequences that translate to the same CDR3. The chain combines TRBV11-2 with TRBJ1-2; 9 bases are shared with TRBD1. Per the germline V gene, CDR1 is SGHAT and CDR2 is FQNNGV. Trimming removed 4 bases from V and 4 bases from J; junction bases left unmatched: 1. The CDR3 sequence is 13 residues long. The CDR3 loop is CASSSGQGYGYTF. In DNA, the CDR3 is TGTGCCAGCAGCTCGGGACAGGGCTATGGCTACACCTTC.

This chain's CDR3 is CASSTGTNYEQYF. DNA of the CDR3: TGTGCCAGCAGCACCGGGACGAACTACGAGCAGTACTTC. J is TRBJ2-7 and V is TRBV5-4; possibly TRBD1 or TRBD2 for D (5 bases each). Germline CDR1 SGHNT, CDR2 YYREEE (reference sequence). V dropped 4 bases and J dropped 3 bases, with 11 bases sitting between them. This CDR3 comprises 13 residues. Full variable domain (remainder filled in from reference TRBV5-4 and TRBJ2-7): ETGVTQSPTHLIKTRGQQVTLRCSSQSGHNTVSWYQQALGQGPQFIFQYYREEENGRGNFPPRFSGLQFPNYSSELNVNALELDDSALYLCASSTGTNYEQYFGPGTRLTVT.

The chain recombines TRBV5-6 with TRBJ2-7; D might be TRBD1 (5 bases). The germline CDR1 and CDR2 sequences are SGHDT and YYEEEE. V shed 1 base and J shed 1 base, with 9 bases lying between them. The CDR3 length is 14 residues. CDR3 region: CASSLLQASYEQYF. In DNA form, the CDR3 reads TGTGCCAGCAGCTTGTTACAGGCATCCTACGAGCAGTACTTC.

The chain's CDR3 is CASSPKKGGMETQYF. In DNA form, the CDR3 reads TGTGCCAGCAGCCCCAAAAAGGGAGGTATGGAGACCCAGTACTTC. V is TRBV11-2 and J is TRBJ2-5; possibly TRBD2 for D (6 bases). The CDR3 length is 15 residues. CDR1 and CDR2 from the germline V gene are SGHAT and FQNNGV. V was cut by 5 bases and J by 5 bases, with 18 bases left in between. Full variable domain (rest looked up from reference TRBV11-2 and TRBJ2-5): EAGVAQSPRYKIIEKRQSVAFWCNPISGHATLYWYQQILGQGPKLLIQFQNNGVVDDSQLPKDRFSAERLKGVDSTLKIQPAKLEDSAVYLCASSPKKGGMETQYFGPGTRLLVL.

The chain carries TRBV7-2 and TRBJ2-7; unclear D gene. V dropped 5 bases and J dropped 0 bases, with 5 bases sitting between them. This CDR3 has 12 amino acids. Germline V gives CDR1 SGHTA, CDR2 FQGNSA. The CDR3 spells CASSLVSYEQYF. DNA of the CDR3: TGTGCCAGCAGCCTAGTCTCCTACGAGCAGTACTTC.

This clone occurred once. This chain joins TRBV19 and TRBJ2-5; perhaps TRBD1 as D (6 bases). The CDR3 covers 18 residues. Germline values: CDR1 LNHDA, CDR2 SQIVND (reference sequence). V was cut by 5 bases and J by 2 bases, with 24 bases left in between. CDR3 nucleotides: TGTGCCAGTAGTTTCACTATCCAGGGGCCGTGGCGTCAAGAGACCCAGTACTTC. Residues: CASSFTIQGPWRQETQYF.